This is a list of T cell receptor beta chains from one sample in a study of cytomegalovirus exposure and HLA in healthy donors. Sequencing used immunoSEQ multiplex PCR; TCRdb keeps in-frame clones, though not all of them. The data contain fewer than 200,000 clones, around three quarters of them singletons. Specimen: PBMCs. The receptors come from a middle-aged woman in good health and CMV-seronegative. CDR3s include the opening cysteine and the closing phenylalanine or tryptophan. A D gene is named only where the DNA matches it firmly. Where a row states a size, it is once, few, many or the class of an expanded clone; other rows omit it.

CDR3aa: CSSSLGTTEAFF
CDR3nt: TGTTCCAGCAGCTTAGGGACAACTGAAGCTTTCTTT
d_gene: -
v_gene: TRBV7-9
abundance: -
j_gene: TRBJ1-1

CDR3aa: CASSPPTGAYEQYF
CDR3nt: TGTGCCAGCTCACCACCGACAGGAGCCTACGAGCAGTACTTC
d_gene: -
v_gene: TRBV18
abundance: -
j_gene: TRBJ2-7

CDR3aa: CSVHGTANEKLFF
CDR3nt: TGCAGCGTCCACGGGACAGCGAATGAAAAACTGTTTTTT
d_gene: TRBD1
v_gene: TRBV29-1
abundance: -
j_gene: TRBJ1-4

CDR3aa: CASTITAGDTQYF
CDR3nt: TGTGCCAGTACAATCACGGCCGGGGATACGCAGTATTTT
d_gene: -
v_gene: TRBV19
abundance: -
j_gene: TRBJ2-3

CDR3aa: CASSLSGWIYGYTF
CDR3nt: TGTGCCAGCAGTTTATCAGGTTGGATCTATGGCTACACCTTC
d_gene: -
v_gene: TRBV28
abundance: -
j_gene: TRBJ1-2

CDR3aa: CSVVGFGTVLAEAFF
CDR3nt: TGCAGCGTTGTTGGTTTTGGGACAGTGCTCGCTGAAGCTTTCTTT
d_gene: TRBD1
v_gene: TRBV29-1
abundance: few
j_gene: TRBJ1-1

CDR3aa: CASSRTGMETQYF
CDR3nt: TGTGCCAGCAGCCGGACAGGGATGGAGACCCAGTACTTC
d_gene: TRBD1
v_gene: TRBV5-4
abundance: -
j_gene: TRBJ2-5

CDR3aa: CASSASRGRGDTQYF
CDR3nt: TGTGCCAGCAGCGCATCCCGGGGGAGAGGGGATACGCAGTATTTT
d_gene: -
v_gene: TRBV5-4
abundance: once
j_gene: TRBJ2-3

CDR3aa: CASSSTTSGRSEQYF
CDR3nt: TGTGCCAGCAGCTCCACGACTAGCGGGAGAAGCGAGCAGTACTTC
d_gene: TRBD2
v_gene: TRBV9
abundance: -
j_gene: TRBJ2-7

CDR3aa: CASSLEDLPNEKLFF
CDR3nt: TGTGCCAGCAGCTTAGAGGACTTGCCGAATGAAAAACTGTTTTTT
d_gene: -
v_gene: TRBV11-2
abundance: few
j_gene: TRBJ1-4

CDR3aa: CASSQGGFTGRIDTQYF
CDR3nt: TGTGCCAGCAGCCAAGGTGGATTTACAGGTAGAATAGATACGCAGTATTTT
d_gene: -
v_gene: TRBV14
abundance: -
j_gene: TRBJ2-3